These 25 T cell receptor beta chains originate from one sample sequenced in a study of T-cell reconstitution after alpha-beta-depleted transplantation in children. Unique molecular identifiers were built into the TCRbeta library. MiXCR, applied by TCRdb to the PCR reads, yields one record per CDR3 protein. The data show 350,000 to 400,000 distinct CDR3 sequences, roughly 20% seen once. Specimen: PBMCs from the stem cell graft donor, collected from the stem cell graft. All receptors derive from a human donor who donated a stem cell graft to a child with acute myeloid leukemia.

The chain uses TRBV3-1 and TRBJ2-1; the match to TRBD2 covers 8 bases. This CDR3 is built from 16 residues. Germline loops: CDR1 LGHDT, CDR2 YNNKEL (reference sequence). V lost 0 bases, J lost 6 bases, and 7 bases stayed unmatched. CDR3 region: CASSQDRAGVVNEQFF. The DNA of the CDR3 is TGTGCCAGCAGCCAAGATCGAGCGGGAGTGGTCAATGAGCAGTTCTTC.

This clonotype was recorded at least ten times. The genes are TRBV20-1 and TRBJ2-7, with D hard to call. Trimming shortened V by 3 bases and J by 4 bases, and 16 bases separated the two germline ends. The CDR3 loop spans 14 amino acids. Germline V gives CDR1 DFQATT, CDR2 SNEGSKA (reference sequence). The CDR3 loop reads CSASARRDGYEQYF. In DNA form, the CDR3 reads TGCAGTGCTAGTGCCCGAAGGGATGGATACGAGCAGTACTTC.

This rearrangement joins TRBV5-6 to TRBJ2-5; 7 bases fit TRBD1. The CDR3 runs 14 residues. From germline, CDR1 is SGHDT and CDR2 YYEEEE. V dropped 0 bases and J dropped 3; count of bases not matched to a gene: 2. The CDR3 region has the DNA TGTGCCAGCAGCTTGGCGGGGACAGAAGAGACCCAGTACTTC. Amino acid sequence: CASSLAGTEETQYF.

The chain combines TRBV12-3 or TRBV12-4 with TRBJ2-4; 7 nucleotides line up with TRBD2. The CDR3 is 16 amino acids. V shed 8 bases and J 0 bases; nucleotides not matched to a gene: 10. CDR3 nucleotide sequence: TGTGCCAGCGGAGTATGGGAGGGGCTAGCCAAAAACATTCAGTACTTC. Its translation: CASGVWEGLAKNIQYF.

At least ten counts were recorded for this clonotype. The genes are TRBV25-1 and TRBJ2-7; D gene unclear. Trimming took off 4 bases at V and 3 bases at J, with 7 bases between the two ends. CDR1 is MGHDK and CDR2 is SYGVNS in the germline V gene. The CDR3 is 12 residues long. The CDR3 reads CASSGQSYEQYF. CDR3 bases: TGTGCCAGCAGTGGGCAGAGCTACGAGCAGTACTTC.

This clonotype was detected only a few times. This sequence joins TRBV5-1 and TRBJ2-7; 7 nucleotides line up with TRBD1. Looked up from germline, CDR1 is SGHRS and CDR2 is YFSETQ. The V gene end was trimmed by 4 bases and the J gene end by 0 bases; junction bases not matched to a gene: 4. The CDR3 totals 14 residues. CDR3 in amino acids: CASSLRDSSYEQYF. The CDR3 DNA follows: TGCGCCAGCAGCCTCCGGGACAGCTCCTACGAGCAGTACTTC.

This clonotype was recorded many times. CDR3 region: CASSVGTGEVSNQPQHF. In nucleotides, the CDR3 is TGTGCCAGCAGCGTAGGGACGGGGGAGGTTAGCAATCAGCCCCAGCATTTT. V gene TRBV9 combines with J gene TRBJ1-5; a possible D gene is TRBD1 (5 bases). CDR1 is SGDLS, CDR2 YYNGEE, per germline. This CDR3 is built from 17 residues. The V end was cut by 0 bases, the J end by 0 bases, with 13 bases between.

Only a few counts were recorded for this clonotype. J is TRBJ2-7 and V is TRBV9, with D tentatively TRBD2 (5 bases). The CDR3 runs 14 residues. Looked up from germline, CDR1 is SGDLS and CDR2 is YYNGEE. V was cut by 0 bases and J by 3 bases, with 10 bases left in between. The CDR3 coding sequence is TGTGCCAGCAGCGTAGGAGGGAATCTCTACGAGCAGTACTTC. Its translation: CASSVGGNLYEQYF.

This chain connects TRBV7-2 to TRBJ2-1, with D tentatively TRBD1 or TRBD2 (7 bases each). V gave up 2 bases and J gave up 4 bases, with 12 bases separating them. Germline loops: CDR1 SGHTA, CDR2 FQGNSA. This CDR3 spans 15 amino acids. DNA for the CDR3: TGTGCCAGCAGCTTAAGGCAGGGGGGGTACAATGAGCAGTTCTTC. Translating gives CASSLRQGGYNEQFF.

This clonotype was counted only a few times. The V and J genes are TRBV12-3 or TRBV12-4 and TRBJ1-5, with a tentative D call TRBD1 (5 bases). Between the trimmed V and J ends, which lost 3 bases and 6 bases, there was a span of 12 bases. The CDR3 is 14 amino acids. For the CDR3, the DNA is TGTGCCAGCAGTTTCATAGGGACCGGTCAGCCCCAGCATTTT. It translates to CASSFIGTGQPQHF.

CDR3 residues: CASSPGVNSEAFF. CDR3 bases: TGTGCCAGCAGCCCAGGGGTCAACTCTGAAGCTTTCTTT. The V call is TRBV4-2, the J call TRBJ1-1; tentative D call: TRBD1 (6 bases). This CDR3 region has 13 residues. The germline gives CDR1 LGHNA, CDR2 YNFKEQ. The V gene lost 4 bases and the J gene lost 6 bases, with 12 bases spanning the gap.

This clonotype has only a few counts. The chain combines TRBV20-1 with TRBJ2-3; D unresolved. The CDR3 contains 16 residues. The V end was cut by 2 bases, the J end by 0 bases, with 15 bases between. CDR1 is DFQATT and CDR2 is SNEGSKA in the germline V gene (reference sequence). The CDR3 sequence is CSARSWLSESTDTQYF. CDR3 nucleotides: TGCAGTGCTAGATCGTGGCTTTCAGAAAGCACAGATACGCAGTATTTT.

This clonotype has more than one count but fewer than ten. The gene calls are TRBV9 and TRBJ2-2; D gene uncertain. Trimming took 1 base from V and 0 from J, leaving 7 bases between them. The CDR3 is 15 residues long. CDR1 SGDLS and CDR2 YYNGEE come from the germline V gene. CDR3 sequence reads: CASSVSPANTGELFF. For the CDR3, the DNA is TGTGCCAGCAGCGTAAGTCCCGCGAACACCGGGGAGCTGTTTTTT.

This rearrangement joins TRBV29-1 to TRBJ2-7; D possibly corresponds to TRBD1 (6 bases). V was clipped by 6 bases and J by 5 bases, with 17 bases between them. This CDR3 is built from 13 residues. Germline values: CDR1 SQVTM, CDR2 ANQGSEA. The CDR3 nucleotides read TGCAGCGTAGTCATCTGGGGGCGCAACGAGCAGTACTTC. As protein: CSVVIWGRNEQYF.

This clonotype was detected a few times. V and J are TRBV12-3 or TRBV12-4 and TRBJ2-2; 9 nucleotides align to TRBD1. The CDR3 covers 17 residues. The trim removed 3 bases at V and 4 bases at J, leaving 9 bases unmatched. For the CDR3, the DNA is TGTGCCAGCAGTTTCGAGACAGGGGGGTGGGGCACCGGGGAGCTGTTTTTT. It codes for CASSFETGGWGTGELFF.

The CDR3 loop is CASSLGLAGAAMNTGELFF. The CDR3 nucleotides read TGCGCCAGCAGCCTGGGACTAGCGGGAGCTGCTATGAACACCGGGGAGCTGTTTTTT. The chain is built from TRBV4-3 and TRBJ2-2, with 14 nucleotides matching TRBD2. Germline loops: CDR1 LGHNA, CDR2 YSLEER. The CDR3 length is 19 residues. V was pared by 4 bases and J by 1 base, with 8 bases of the junction left unmatched.

The rearrangement joins TRBV28 to TRBJ2-3; TRBD2 agrees at 14 bases. The CDR3 consists of 17 residues. The V segment lost 1 base and the J segment 5 bases; nucleotides outside the gene matches: 5. Germline V gene data show CDR1 as MDHEN and CDR2 as SYDVKM. In nucleotides, the CDR3 is TGTGCCAGCAGTTTATATGGGACTAGCGGGAGAATAGATACGCAGTATTTT. Protein: CASSLYGTSGRIDTQYF.

V gene TRBV4-1 combines with J gene TRBJ1-3; no clear D gene. Germline CDR1 and CDR2: MGHRA and YSYEKL. Trimming took 4 bases from V and 2 from J, leaving 15 bases between them. The length of the CDR3 is 16 residues. In DNA, the CDR3 is TGCGCCAGCAGCCCGCAAGACAAAGTGACTGGAAACACCATATATTTT. This translates into CASSPQDKVTGNTIYF.

This chain uses TRBV5-1 with TRBJ2-7; tentative D call: TRBD1 (6 bases). The germline V gene encodes CDR1 SGHRS and CDR2 YFSETQ. Trimming cost V 3 bases and J 7 bases, with 14 bases left between them. The CDR3 length is 13 residues. The CDR3 DNA follows: TGCGCCAGCAGCTCAAAACCAGGGGAAGAGCAGTACTTC. Amino acid sequence: CASSSKPGEEQYF.

V gene TRBV5-1 combines with J gene TRBJ1-2; 7 bases fit TRBD1. This CDR3 comprises 14 residues. Germline assignment: CDR1 SGHRS and CDR2 YFSETQ. V lost 5 bases and J lost 4; bases outside the gene matches: 8. Here the CDR3 reads CASRGATGSYGYTF. The CDR3 DNA reads TGCGCCAGCAGGGGGGCGACAGGGTCCTATGGCTACACCTTC. The whole variable domain, filled in from reference TRBV5-1 and TRBJ1-2, reads KAGVTQTPRYLIKTRGQQVTLSCSPISGHRSVSWYQQTPGQGLQFLFEYFSETQRNKGNFPGRFSGRQFSNSRSEMNVSTLELGDSALYLCASRGATGSYGYTFGSGTRLTVV.

This clonotype appeared a few times. The chain joins TRBV12-3 or TRBV12-4 to TRBJ2-7; D gene uncertain. V lost 6 bases and J 4 bases, leaving 13 bases between the germline ends. This CDR3 comprises 13 residues. For the CDR3, the DNA is TGTGCCAGCAGCCCCGGGTCGAATTACGAGCAGTACTTC. Its protein product is CASSPGSNYEQYF.

The chain couples TRBV5-6 to TRBJ2-1, with D perhaps matching TRBD1 (6 bases). The length of the CDR3 is 11 residues. V was cut by 2 bases and J by 11 bases, with 8 bases left in between. Germline V gives CDR1 SGHDT, CDR2 YYEEEE. Here the CDR3 reads CASSFGTQQFF. CDR3 nucleotide sequence: TGTGCCAGCAGCTTCGGGACACAGCAGTTCTTC.

This clonotype was observed at least ten times. The chain is built from TRBV20-1 and TRBJ2-1, with D possibly TRBD2 on 5 matching bases. Per germline, CDR1 DFQATT and CDR2 SNEGSKA (reference sequence). CDR3 length equals 16 residues. V was trimmed by 3 bases and J by 5 bases, leaving 20 bases between them. CDR3 DNA: TGCAGTGCTAGGGCCCTTAATGGGAGTTACGACAATGAGCAGTTCTTC. It translates to CSARALNGSYDNEQFF.

The CDR3 here is CASSFRAYEQYF. CDR3 DNA sequence: TGTGCCAGCAGCTTTCGGGCCTACGAGCAGTACTTC. The genes are TRBV6-2 or TRBV6-3 and TRBJ2-7; D gene ambiguous. V lost 6 bases, J lost 2 bases, and 8 bases lay in between. CDR1 and CDR2 from the germline V gene are MNHEY and SVGEGT. The CDR3 spans 12 residues.

In this sample, this clonotype turned up a few times. This chain joins TRBV29-1 and TRBJ2-1; a weak D match, TRBD1 (5 bases). Germline V CDR1 and CDR2: SQVTM, ANQGSEA. With 6 bases removed from V and 0 bases from J, the gap between germline ends came to 15 bases. The CDR3 is 15 amino acids. CDR3 protein: CSVLGQESSYNEQFF. The CDR3 nucleotides read TGCAGCGTCCTGGGGCAGGAGAGCTCCTACAATGAGCAGTTCTTC.